This T cell receptor beta chain was sequenced in a study of a mutant IDH1 vaccine in newly diagnosed glioma. Study-wide background: Treated patients, averaging approximately 40 years, were about 60% male and roughly 38% female. Study-level results: Changes in the top peripheral T cell clonotypes seemingly had no bearing on pseudoprogression.

Germline loops: CDR1 KGHSH, CDR2 LQKENI. CDR3 size: 13 residues. Trimming removed 6 bases at V and 3 bases at J, with 11 bases between. The time point denotes: week 47, end of study. A single vaccine dose contained 300 ug of mutant IDH1 20-mer peptide, and topical imiquimod was used with it. Eight vaccinations were given in weeks 1, 3, 5, 7, 11, 15, 19 and 23. A word on this clone: As yet, its antigen is unknown.

Generated by immunoSEQ multiplex PCR, the TCRdb table keeps only in-frame clones and is missing some. This sample has around 61,000 clones, with 75% found just once. The source material was PBMCs, sampled from a glioma patient whose treatment included an IDH1 peptide vaccine. The rearrangement joins TRBV18 to TRBJ1-1; possible D gene TRBD1, 6 bases. The clonotype originates from a man aged 50-59 years with glioma. The CDR3 nucleotides read TGTGCCAGCTCTACAGGGAGGGACACTGAAGCTTTCTTT. As protein: CASSTGRDTEAFF.